The 3 T cell receptor beta chains below come from one sample, sequenced in a study of shared clonotypes between healthy human individuals. Selected positively for CCR7 and CD45RO-negative, naive CD8 cells excluded terminally differentiated effector memory CD45RA+ cells. Measured with immunoSEQ multiplex PCR; TCRdb has only the in-frame clones, and not every one. The table has approximately 600,000 clones, about 95% seen once; the top ten hold 0.11%. The sequenced sample consisted of naive CD8+ T cells sorted from blood. Source of these receptors: a woman aged 25-40 years in good health.

The V call is TRBV25-1, the J call TRBJ2-1; D is uncertain. Germline V gene sequence: CDR1 MGHDK, CDR2 SYGVNS. The CDR3 runs 11 residues. Trimming took 4 bases from V and 8 from J, leaving 6 bases between them. CDR3 coding DNA: TGTGCCAGCAGTGGAGGCTATGAGCAGTTCTTC. Encoded protein: CASSGGYEQFF.

This clone was seen once. This chain joins TRBV7-9 and TRBJ2-5, with D possibly called TRBD1 or TRBD2 (5 bases each). Germline lookup yields CDR1 SEHNR and CDR2 FQNEAQ (reference sequence). V was shortened by 5 bases and J by 2 bases, with 12 bases between the two germline ends. CDR3 size: 14 residues. CDR3 amino acids: CASSPGLEQETQYF. CDR3 coding DNA: TGTGCCAGCAGCCCGGGGCTGGAGCAAGAGACCCAGTACTTC.

This sequence joins TRBV4-1 and TRBJ2-1, with 7 bases identical to TRBD2. The V gene end was trimmed by 0 bases and the J gene end by 6 bases; junction bases not matched to a gene: 8. CDR1 is MGHRA and CDR2 is YSYEKL in the germline V gene. CDR3 size: 16 residues. The CDR3 sequence is CASSQDEGGPVNEQFF. The CDR3 bases are TGCGCCAGCAGCCAAGATGAGGGAGGGCCCGTCAATGAGCAGTTCTTC.